Given below is one T cell receptor (beta chain) in context. Its target is not known. This sample is drawn from a study of OX40 agonist ivuxolimab in advanced cancers. Turning to the study itself: Ivuxolimab, an agonistic anti-OX40 (CD134) antibody, was given to patients. Patients were treated with intravenous ivuxolimab, dosed at 0.01 to 10 mg/kg and infused every 2 weeks.

Whole-study findings and limits: In general, CD8+ T cells held more expanded clones than CD4+ did, on average. Certain nonresponders likewise exhibited a low normalized T-cell clonal expansion.

Profiled with immunoSEQ multiplex PCR; TCRdb holds only in-frame clones, not every one. The sample contains more than 80,000 clones, 86% of which appear only once. From germline, CDR1 is SGHRS and CDR2 YFSETQ. The V and J ends lost 0 bases and 8 bases, in that order; junction bases with no gene match: 3. CDR3 length: 14 residues. The chain combines TRBV5-1 with TRBJ2-1; 9 positions match TRBD2. Source: CD4+ or CD8+ T cells sorted from blood, taken in a trial of the OX40 agonist ivuxolimab. This receptor was taken from an adult with an advanced solid tumor such as melanoma, head and neck, liver or kidney cancer. The CDR3: CASSLGQRGDEQFF. As DNA, the CDR3 is TGCGCCAGCAGCTTGGGACAGCGGGGGGATGAGCAGTTCTTC.